This T cell receptor beta chain was identified in a study of metastatic and nonmetastatic thyroid tumors. Overall study context: Comparative analysis of repertoires was undertaken across blood and tumor or nodule tissue obtained from malignant and benign thyroid patients.

Source study methods: Clinicopathological groups differed in CDR3, with these differences serving to build a distant-metastasis classifier for papillary thyroid cancer. With MiXCR, TCRdb reprocessed the PCR reads. The V and J calls come from TCRdb's annotation, not from the publication. The repertoire holds tens of thousands of clones, with about 17% as singletons. With 8 bases removed from V and 2 bases from J, the gap between germline ends came to 13 bases. Germline-derived CDR1 and CDR2 are MDHEN and SYDVKM. The CDR3 is 13 residues long. Study results and caveats: According to reports, the diversity of TCR beta was significantly higher in malignant thyroid tumors than in benign nodules, and this held in both blood and tumor samples.

There are many counts of this clone. The target antigen is unknown. Each patient came to thyroid surgery without any prior treatment (of any kind). The TCR comes from a female donor with papillary thyroid cancer or a benign thyroid nodule (not recorded which). Some clones in this sample may be carry-over from other donors' samples. Material: blood. This chain uses TRBV28 with TRBJ2-7; D uncertain. The CDR3 spells CASARGPAYEQYF. CDR3 bases: TGTGCCAGCGCTAGAGGTCCAGCCTACGAGCAGTACTTC.